This passage covers 19 T cell receptor beta chains from one sample sequenced in a study of blood T cell repertoires in COVID-19 (dated by TCRdb to the early 2020s). The protocol used for the library was the immunoSEQ multiplex PCR assay. The table comes from immuneACCESS by way of TCRdb, which keeps in-frame sequences with V and J called. Part of the clones is missing from these tables; in studies checked, under half for an unresolved V gene and the rest for unknown reasons. This sample comprises roughly 410,000 clones, around 87% of them detected only once. The biggest ten clones account for 2.3% of the sample. Input material: peripheral blood. Every receptor here comes from a woman aged 60-75 years with COVID-19, enrolled during active disease.

The CDR3 loop reads CASSFPGERFGAFF. The CDR3 DNA sequence: TGTGCCAGCAGTTTCCCAGGGGAGAGGTTCGGAGCTTTCTTT. J is TRBJ1-1 and V is TRBV28, with D perhaps TRBD1 (6 bases). Between the trimmed V and J ends, which lost 3 bases and 10 bases, there was a span of 18 bases. From germline, CDR1 is MDHEN and CDR2 SYDVKM. The CDR3 is 14 amino acids.

The V call is TRBV5-1, the J call TRBJ2-1, with no clear D. V was cut by 0 bases and J by 5 bases, with 15 bases left in between. This CDR3 has 16 amino acids. Germline V gene sequence: CDR1 SGHRS, CDR2 YFSETQ. CDR3 in amino acids: CASSLAGLGLNNEQFF. CDR3 nucleotide sequence: TGCGCCAGCAGCTTGGCCGGCTTGGGCTTGAACAATGAGCAGTTCTTC.

This clone was detected once. V gene TRBV5-1 combines with J gene TRBJ2-1; 7 nucleotides line up with TRBD1. The CDR3 covers 13 residues. The junction had 5 bases not matched to a gene; V was cut back by 2 bases and J by 9 bases. Looked up from germline, CDR1 is SGHRS and CDR2 is YFSETQ. CDR3 coding DNA: TGCGCCAGCAGCTTTGAGGGGGCGACTGAGCAGTTCTTC. Translating gives CASSFEGATEQFF.

This chain's CDR3 is CASSDFFGGGNTGELFF. For the CDR3, the DNA is TGCGCCAGCAGTGATTTTTTTGGCGGGGGGAACACCGGGGAGCTGTTTTTT. The chain has TRBV10-2 and TRBJ2-2; TRBD2 aligns across 7 bases. Trimming took 3 bases from V and 1 from J; bases not matched to a gene: 8. There are 17 residues in the CDR3. Per the germline V gene, CDR1 is WSHSY and CDR2 is SAAADI.

V gene TRBV5-1 combines with J gene TRBJ1-2; tentative D call: TRBD1 (5 bases). Trimming removed 1 base from V and 6 bases from J, with 19 bases in between. This CDR3 spans 16 amino acids. From germline, CDR1 is SGHRS and CDR2 YFSETQ. The DNA for the CDR3 is TGCGCCAGCAGCTTGCTGTACGGCCTGTTAGGGGATGGCTACACCTTC. It yields the protein CASSLLYGLLGDGYTF.

The chain has TRBV28 and TRBJ2-7; 8 bases fit TRBD1. The germline gives CDR1 MDHEN, CDR2 SYDVKM. CDR3 length equals 16 residues. With 5 bases clipped from V and 3 bases from J, the junction kept 12 bases outside the gene matches. The CDR3 here is CASSPSGATGGYEQYF. The CDR3 DNA reads as TGTGCCAGCAGTCCCTCAGGGGCAACAGGGGGCTACGAGCAGTACTTC.

The chain has TRBV6-5 and TRBJ2-7; perhaps TRBD1 as D (7 bases). Germline V lookup: CDR1 MNHEY, CDR2 SVGAGI. CDR3 length equals 13 residues. V dropped 6 bases and J dropped 2 bases, with 11 bases sitting between them. The CDR3 sequence: CASSPRGAYEQYF. CDR3 sequence (DNA): TGTGCCAGCAGCCCCAGGGGGGCCTACGAGCAGTACTTC.

CDR3 protein: CASSFRGYEQYF. The CDR3 nucleotides are TGTGCCAGTAGTTTCAGGGGGTACGAGCAGTACTTC. The rearrangement joins TRBV19 to TRBJ2-7; TRBD1 matches 7 bases. The CDR3 spans 12 residues. V shed 5 bases and J 4 bases; nucleotides not matched to a gene: 2. The V gene's germline CDR1 is LNHDA and CDR2 SQIVND (reference sequence).

This chain connects TRBV28 to TRBJ1-2; D unclear. V lost 2 bases, J lost 4 bases, and 8 bases lay in between. The CDR3 is made up of 13 amino acids. Germline loops: CDR1 MDHEN, CDR2 SYDVKM. This CDR3 reads CASSLQELYGYTF. The CDR3 DNA reads as TGTGCCAGCAGTTTACAGGAACTCTATGGCTACACCTTC.

J is TRBJ1-2 and V is TRBV20-1; 12 nucleotides agree with TRBD1. Losses at the gene ends were 3 bases for V and 7 bases for J; bases not matched to a gene: 12. This CDR3 region has 16 residues. Germline CDR1 is DFQATT and CDR2 is SNEGSKA (reference sequence). The CDR3 DNA reads as TGCAGTGCTAGTGGAAACCCGGGACAGGGGGCGGGTGGCTACACCTTC. The encoded protein is CSASGNPGQGAGGYTF.

The chain is built from TRBV2 and TRBJ2-3; 9 bases align to TRBD2. Germline-derived CDR1 and CDR2 are SNHLY and FYNNEI. V lost 4 bases to trimming and J lost 2 bases; unmatched junction nucleotides: 10. The CDR3 contains 17 residues. CDR3 amino acids: CASSVGRAGGNTDTQYF. CDR3 in DNA: TGTGCCAGCAGTGTAGGGCGAGCGGGGGGTAACACAGATACGCAGTATTTT.

The rearrangement links TRBV6-5 to TRBJ1-2; tentatively, D is TRBD1 (5 bases). From germline, CDR1 is MNHEY and CDR2 SVGAGI. V was trimmed by 6 bases and J by 4 bases, leaving 9 bases between them. CDR3 length: 12 amino acids. In DNA, the CDR3 is TGTGCCAGCAGCCCGGGGGGCTATGGCTACACCTTC. It translates to CASSPGGYGYTF.

The rearrangement uses TRBV6-5 and TRBJ2-2; TRBD2 agrees at 10 bases. CDR1 is MNHEY, CDR2 SVGAGI, per germline. The CDR3 extends over 14 amino acids. Trimming cost V 6 bases and J 3 bases; bases outside gene matches: 1. This CDR3 reads CASRTSGYTGELFF. The CDR3 bases are TGTGCCAGCAGGACTAGCGGGTACACCGGGGAGCTGTTTTTT.

The chain joins TRBV6-1 to TRBJ1-5, with 7 bases fitting TRBD1. V lost 3 bases, J lost 6 bases, and 8 bases stayed unmatched. The germline CDR1 and CDR2 sequences are MNHNS and SASEGT. The CDR3 sequence is 15 residues long. For the CDR3, the DNA is TGTGCCAGCAGTGAGGTGGACAGGTCGGGTCAGCCCCAGCATTTT. This sequence encodes CASSEVDRSGQPQHF.

This chain joins TRBV5-1 and TRBJ1-3, with 7 bases that match TRBD1. The V segment lost 0 bases and the J segment 4 bases; nucleotides outside the gene matches: 4. CDR1 SGHRS and CDR2 YFSETQ come from the germline V gene. The CDR3 is made up of 15 amino acids. The CDR3 region has the DNA TGCGCCAGCAGCTTGGAGGGGGCGCGGGGAAACACCATATATTTT. This gives the protein CASSLEGARGNTIYF.

CDR3 loop: CASSTIAGGLDEQYF. Here the CDR3 DNA reads TGCGCCAGCAGCACTATAGCGGGGGGGCTCGACGAGCAGTACTTC. This chain links TRBV5-1 with TRBJ2-7; 11 bases line up with TRBD2. CDR1 and CDR2 from the germline V gene are SGHRS and YFSETQ. This CDR3 is 15 amino acids long. Trimming removed 4 bases from V and 5 bases from J; junction bases left unmatched: 8.

In the case of this clone: This sample includes further DNA sequences coding for the same CDR3. V usage is TRBV5-1 and J usage is TRBJ1-1; TRBD1 agrees at 8 bases. Trimming cost V 4 bases and J 0 bases; bases outside gene matches: 2. Germline V gene sequence: CDR1 SGHRS, CDR2 YFSETQ. CDR3 length: 14 amino acids. CDR3 sequence: CASSPQGVNTEAFF. The CDR3, as DNA: TGCGCCAGCAGCCCACAGGGGGTGAACACTGAAGCTTTCTTT.

The chain employs TRBV7-9 and TRBJ2-1; TRBD2 is a possible D gene (5 bases). Germline V gene sequence: CDR1 SEHNR, CDR2 FQNEAQ (reference sequence). V was clipped by 5 bases and J by 0 bases, with 14 bases between them. The CDR3 sequence is 16 residues long. CDR3 in DNA: TGTGCCAGCAGCATGCACAGTGGGAGCTCCTACAATGAGCAGTTCTTC. It codes for CASSMHSGSSYNEQFF.

The chain has TRBV3-1 (or the pseudogene TRBV3-2) and TRBJ2-3; D perhaps matches TRBD2 (5 bases). CDR1 and CDR2 (germline): LGHDT, YNNKEL (reference sequence). V was shortened by 2 bases and J by 2 bases, with 14 bases between the two germline ends. This CDR3 has 16 residues. This chain's CDR3 is CASSQTLATFTDTQYF. As DNA, the CDR3 is TGTGCCAGCAGCCAAACGCTAGCCACCTTCACAGATACGCAGTATTTT.